The clone carrying this T cell receptor (beta chain) is medium-sized (0.01 to 0.1%). Its antigen is unknown. The data derive from a study of HIV-infected patients and healthy controls. No cell fractionation was done, so the repertoire covers all unsorted peripheral blood T cells. The V gene lost 5 bases and the J gene lost 3 bases, with 14 bases spanning the gap. The CDR3 is 14 amino acids. Germline CDR1 reads LNHDA; CDR2 reads SQIVND (reference sequence). Study-wide points: HIV+ repertoires were severely depleted of MAIT alpha-chain CDR3s, unlike healthy controls.

Alpha and beta constant-region primers primed reverse transcription of about 500 ng RNA. Using multiplexing indices, alpha and beta chain libraries were generated apart by chain-specific third strand synthesis. Via MiXCR, TCRdb re-called the 5' RACE reads, giving one row per CDR3 protein. The sample lists about 7,600 distinct CDR3 sequences; 10% were seen once. This clonotype was obtained from an adult with HIV infection. This material consisted of blood, taken before antiretroviral therapy. J is TRBJ2-7 and V is TRBV19; D might be TRBD2 (6 bases). CDR3 region: CASSGGGLDYEQYF. CDR3 sequence (DNA): TGTGCCAGTAGTGGAGGAGGGTTGGACTACGAGCAGTACTTC.